This T cell receptor beta chain was identified in a study of blood T cell repertoires in COVID-19. Background on the study: The cDNA or gDNA used as material had been derived from T cells, B-cell-depleted T cells, or PBMCs.

Data came from immunoSEQ multiplex PCR; TCRdb stores just in-frame clones and leaves some out. The data show under 150,000 clones, with around three quarters seen just once and roughly 2% held by the top ten. This TCR came from a woman between 65 and 79 years old with acute or convalescent COVID-19. The source material was peripheral blood.

CDR3 nucleotide sequence: TGTGCCAGCAGCTTGGGGACCGGGACAGGGCAGCAGCCCCAGCATTTT. This codes for CASSLGTGTGQQPQHF. The rearrangement joins TRBV5-6 to TRBJ1-5; TRBD1 agrees at 9 bases. Unmatched junction bases numbered 8, after V lost 0 bases and J lost 7 bases. The CDR3 consists of 16 residues. CDR1 SGHDT and CDR2 YYEEEE come from the germline V gene.